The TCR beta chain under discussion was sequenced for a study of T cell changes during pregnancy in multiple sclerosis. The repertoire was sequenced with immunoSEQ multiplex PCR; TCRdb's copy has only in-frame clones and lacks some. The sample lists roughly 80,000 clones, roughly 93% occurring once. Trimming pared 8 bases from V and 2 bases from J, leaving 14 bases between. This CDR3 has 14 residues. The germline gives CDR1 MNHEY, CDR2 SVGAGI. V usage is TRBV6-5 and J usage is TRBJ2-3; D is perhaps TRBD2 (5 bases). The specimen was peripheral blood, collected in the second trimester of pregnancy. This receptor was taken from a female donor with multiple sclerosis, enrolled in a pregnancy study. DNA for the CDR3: TGTGCCAGCCACGTCGGCGGGCTCACAGATACGCAGTATTTT. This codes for CASHVGGLTDTQYF.